This TCR beta chain stems from a study of shared clonotypes between healthy human individuals. Study-wide background: Contributing individuals were a couple of females and three males aged 18 to 49. Notes on the study in general: Depth of sequencing was expected to influence donor clonotype sharing.

The assay was immunoSEQ multiplex PCR, and TCRdb's table has in-frame clones only and misses some. Here the sample spans 1.5 million to 1.9 million clones, 95% to 99% being singletons. Per germline, CDR1 SQVTM and CDR2 ANQGSEA. The CDR3 loop spans 14 amino acids. V was cut by 0 bases and J by 3 bases, with 12 bases left in between. A note on this clone: Its matching antigen is unknown.

This clonotype was sampled from a man in his thirties or forties in good health. Sequenced sample: naive CD4+ T cells sorted from blood. Subset defined: CD45RA+ positively selected. The chain couples TRBV29-1 to TRBJ2-7; D is ambiguous. CDR3 sequence reads: CSVEDKWPHYEQYF. The CDR3 DNA reads TGCAGCGTTGAAGATAAGTGGCCCCACTACGAGCAGTACTTC.